This passage covers 16 T cell receptor beta chains from one sample sequenced in a study of cytomegalovirus exposure and HLA in healthy donors. The PCR made use of 60 Vbeta and 13 Jbeta primers. Using immunoSEQ multiplex PCR, the repertoire was profiled, and TCRdb retains in-frame clones only, with some absent. The table includes 90,000 to 120,000 clones, approximately 66% detected once. Material for sequencing was PBMCs. The receptors were sampled from a man aged 35-49 years in good health and CMV-seropositive.

The chain is built from TRBV6-8 and TRBJ2-2, with 11 bases matching TRBD2. This CDR3 is built from 19 residues. Trimming cost V 3 bases and J 5 bases; bases outside gene matches: 14. Germline CDR1 MNHGY, CDR2 SAAAGT. The CDR3: CASSYRGLAALPGTGELFF. The CDR3 DNA reads TGTGCCAGCAGTTATAGGGGACTAGCGGCTCTCCCGGGGACCGGGGAGCTGTTTTTT.

In nucleotides, the CDR3 is TGCGCCAGCAGCTTGGGGTCTAGCGGGAACACAGATACGCAGTATTTT. This codes for CASSLGSSGNTDTQYF. This chain links TRBV5-1 with TRBJ2-3, with 9 nucleotides matching TRBD2. The germline V gene has CDR1 SGHRS and CDR2 YFSETQ. The CDR3 contains 16 residues. V lost 0 bases to trimming and J lost 2 bases; unmatched junction nucleotides: 4.

The chain is built from TRBV9 and TRBJ2-4, with 9 bases fitting TRBD2. The CDR3 is 18 residues long. Germline CDR1 reads SGDLS; CDR2 reads YYNGEE. Trimming took 4 bases from V and 0 from J; bases not matched to a gene: 11. Written as DNA, the CDR3 is TGTGCCAGCAGCCCGGCTAGCGGGGCGATACTAGCCAAAAACATTCAGTACTTC. Translating gives CASSPASGAILAKNIQYF.

This chain links TRBV27 with TRBJ2-1, with a weak D call TRBD2 (6 bases). V shed 3 bases and J shed 0 bases, with 15 bases lying between them. The CDR3 totals 17 residues. Germline-derived CDR1 and CDR2 are MNHEY and SMNVEV (reference sequence). CDR3 nucleotides: TGTGCCAGCAGTTTTCTCCGGGAGACACTCTCCTACAATGAGCAGTTCTTC. This sequence encodes CASSFLRETLSYNEQFF.

The count of this clone is one. The rearrangement links TRBV5-5 to TRBJ2-3; possibly TRBD1 for D (5 bases). The CDR3 is 14 amino acids. CDR1 is SGHKS, CDR2 YYEKEE, per germline (reference sequence). V dropped 5 bases and J dropped 6 bases, with 16 bases sitting between them. Here the CDR3 DNA reads TGTGCCAGCAGTCTATCCAGGGCTTTGGATACGCAGTATTTT. This sequence encodes CASSLSRALDTQYF.

This clone was observed a few times. The V and J genes are TRBV9 and TRBJ1-1, with 7 bases fitting TRBD1. This CDR3 region has 14 residues. From germline, CDR1 is SGDLS and CDR2 YYNGEE. Losses at the gene ends were 6 bases for V and 1 base for J; bases not matched to a gene: 6. The CDR3 region has the DNA TGTGCCAGCACCAAGACAGGGAGGAACACTGAAGCTTTCTTT. Its translation is CASTKTGRNTEAFF.

This clone was detected a few times. The rearrangement uses TRBV5-5 and TRBJ2-7; 10 bases align to TRBD1. The CDR3 spans 16 residues. Trimming took 0 bases from V and 6 from J; bases not matched to a gene: 9. Germline CDR1 SGHKS, CDR2 YYEKEE (reference sequence). CDR3 region: CASSLVPGTGVREQYF. Here the CDR3 DNA reads TGTGCCAGCAGCTTGGTTCCCGGGACAGGGGTCCGCGAGCAGTACTTC.

This chain joins TRBV9 and TRBJ1-1, with D possibly matching TRBD1 (5 bases). Germline V gene data show CDR1 as SGDLS and CDR2 as YYNGEE. Trimming cost V 0 bases and J 7 bases, with 16 bases left between them. CDR3 length: 15 residues. The chain's CDR3 is CASSVAPMTDGEAFF. CDR3 DNA: TGTGCCAGCAGCGTAGCTCCCATGACAGACGGTGAAGCTTTCTTT.

V usage is TRBV9 and J usage is TRBJ1-6; 7 bases are shared with TRBD1. From germline, CDR1 is SGDLS and CDR2 YYNGEE. The trim removed 4 bases at V and 2 bases at J, leaving 6 bases unmatched. CDR3 length equals 16 residues. This chain's CDR3 is CASSPDRATYNSPLHF. DNA for the CDR3: TGTGCCAGCAGCCCTGACAGGGCTACCTATAATTCACCCCTCCACTTT.

This clone was seen a handful of times. The rearrangement links TRBV7-2 to TRBJ2-7, with D possibly matching TRBD2 (5 bases). The CDR3 consists of 15 residues. With 0 bases removed from V and 3 bases from J, the gap between germline ends came to 12 bases. CDR1 and CDR2 (germline): SGHTA, FQGNSA. CDR3 in DNA: TGTGCCAGCAGCTTAGCGCCAGTAGCGAGCTACGAGCAGTACTTC. Encoded protein: CASSLAPVASYEQYF.

This sequence joins TRBV7-9 and TRBJ1-4; 7 bases align to TRBD1. Germline-derived CDR1 and CDR2 are SEHNR and FQNEAQ (reference sequence). The CDR3 has 14 residues. V lost 5 bases to trimming and J lost 8 bases; unmatched junction nucleotides: 8. The CDR3 DNA reads TGTGCCAGCAGCGAACTAAGGGGGCCAGAAAAACTGTTTTTT. It specifies CASSELRGPEKLFF.

V is TRBV5-1 and J is TRBJ1-2; D unclear. Trimming shortened V by 8 bases and J by 2 bases, and 7 bases separated the two germline ends. This CDR3 spans 11 amino acids. Germline CDR1 SGHRS, CDR2 YFSETQ. The DNA of the CDR3 is TGCGCCAGAGCAGGCAACTATGGCTACACCTTC. Translation gives CARAGNYGYTF.

There are a few counts of this clone. The rearrangement links TRBV7-3 to TRBJ2-3, with 7 positions matching TRBD2. Germline V lookup: CDR1 SGHTA, CDR2 FQGTGA. V shed 2 bases, J shed 2 bases, and the junction held 7 bases outside the gene matches. This CDR3 contains 16 residues. The CDR3 here is CASSLLAGAPTDTQYF. CDR3 DNA sequence: TGTGCCAGCAGCTTATTGGCGGGAGCCCCCACAGATACGCAGTATTTT.

This clone was counted between two and nine times. The chain recombines TRBV6-4 with TRBJ2-3; D not resolved. Germline CDR1 is MRHNA and CDR2 is SNTAGT. This CDR3 has 14 residues. V lost 2 bases and J 1 base, leaving 7 bases between the germline ends. In DNA form, the CDR3 reads TGTGCCAGCAGTGACGCCACAGGCACAGATACGCAGTATTTT. Translated: CASSDATGTDTQYF.

Of note for this clone: Distinct nucleotide sequences in the sample also encode this CDR3. The chain couples TRBV19 to TRBJ2-1; TRBD2 aligns across 12 bases. The CDR3 sequence is 16 residues long. CDR1 is LNHDA and CDR2 is SQIVND in the germline V gene (reference sequence). V shed 1 base, J shed 2 bases, and the junction held 0 bases outside the gene matches. CDR3 residues: CASSIGLAGAYNEQFF. CDR3 nucleotide sequence: TGTGCCAGTAGTATAGGACTAGCGGGAGCCTACAATGAGCAGTTCTTC.

The V and J genes are TRBV27 and TRBJ1-1; D ambiguous. The CDR3 has 13 residues. Germline V gene sequence: CDR1 MNHEY, CDR2 SMNVEV (reference sequence). Trimming removed 6 bases from V and 8 bases from J, with 16 bases in between. The CDR3 sequence: CASSGPPVSEAFF. CDR3 sequence (DNA): TGTGCCAGCAGCGGTCCGCCGGTGAGCGAAGCTTTCTTT.